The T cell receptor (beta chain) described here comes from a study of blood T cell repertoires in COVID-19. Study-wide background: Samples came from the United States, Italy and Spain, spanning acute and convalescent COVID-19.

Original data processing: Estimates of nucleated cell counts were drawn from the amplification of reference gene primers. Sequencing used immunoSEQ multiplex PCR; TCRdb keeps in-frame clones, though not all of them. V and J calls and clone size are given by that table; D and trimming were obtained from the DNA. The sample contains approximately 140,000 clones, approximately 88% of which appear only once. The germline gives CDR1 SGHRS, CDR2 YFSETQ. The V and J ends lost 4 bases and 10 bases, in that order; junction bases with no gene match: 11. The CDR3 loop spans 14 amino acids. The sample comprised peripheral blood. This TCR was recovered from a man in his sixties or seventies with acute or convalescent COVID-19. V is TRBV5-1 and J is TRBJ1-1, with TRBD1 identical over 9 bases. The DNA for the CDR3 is TGCGCCAGCAGCATCAGACAGGGGGGCGGCGTAGCTTTCTTT. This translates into CASSIRQGGGVAFF.